One and the same sample provided the 28 T cell receptor beta chains below, sequenced in a study of siplizumab effects on memory and regulatory T cells. Measured with immunoSEQ multiplex PCR; TCRdb has only the in-frame clones, and not every one. The sample holds 70,000 to 95,000 clones, roughly 96% seen once. Material: naive CD4+ T cells sorted from blood. These receptors came from a human donor in good health.

This chain joins TRBV6-5 and TRBJ2-2; 7 positions match TRBD1. Looked up from germline, CDR1 is MNHEY and CDR2 is SVGAGI. The CDR3 covers 12 residues. Trimming cost V 6 bases and J 7 bases; bases outside gene matches: 2. The CDR3 region is CASSHRGGELFF. The CDR3 DNA follows: TGTGCCAGCAGCCACAGGGGCGGGGAGCTGTTTTTT.

CDR3 DNA sequence: TGTGCCAGCAGTAACCGGGGATGGTCCGAGCAGTTCTTC. It yields the protein CASSNRGWSEQFF. The V gene is TRBV9, the J gene TRBJ2-1; tentative D call: TRBD2 (5 bases). CDR1 and CDR2 (germline): SGDLS, YYNGEE. V was clipped by 5 bases and J by 10 bases, with 16 bases between them. The CDR3 has 13 amino acids.

The V and J genes are TRBV27 and TRBJ2-1; D remains unclear. CDR1 and CDR2 from the germline V gene are MNHEY and SMNVEV (reference sequence). Trimming took 8 bases from V and 2 from J, leaving 13 bases between them. The length of the CDR3 is 14 residues. For the CDR3, the DNA is TGTGCCAGCGGTCGGGTTTCCCCCTACAATGAGCAGTTCTTC. Translated, it gives CASGRVSPYNEQFF.

The chain joins TRBV27 to TRBJ2-1; 10 bases are a match to TRBD2. J lost 8 bases, V lost 2 bases, and 3 bases had no gene match. Germline-derived CDR1 and CDR2 are MNHEY and SMNVEV (reference sequence). The CDR3 covers 14 residues. CDR3 protein: CASSLGLAGDEQFF. The CDR3 bases are TGTGCCAGCAGTTTAGGCCTAGCGGGGGATGAGCAGTTCTTC.

The chain couples TRBV5-4 to TRBJ2-7; tentatively, D is TRBD1 or TRBD2 (5 bases each). V was shortened by 10 bases and J by 1 base, with 18 bases between the two germline ends. The CDR3 runs to 14 residues. Germline lookup yields CDR1 SGHNT and CDR2 YYREEE (reference sequence). The CDR3 sequence is CAVRSGRVSYEQYF. The DNA of the CDR3 is TGTGCCGTCAGATCAGGGAGAGTTTCCTACGAGCAGTACTTC.

The chain has TRBV11-2 and TRBJ2-7; D might be TRBD1 (5 bases). The V end was cut by 1 base, the J end by 2 bases, with 9 bases between. The CDR3 loop spans 14 amino acids. Germline V gene lookup returns CDR1 SGHAT and CDR2 FQNNGV. The CDR3 loop is CASSLGGSPYEQYF. The CDR3 nucleotides are TGTGCCAGCAGCTTAGGGGGCAGCCCCTACGAGCAGTACTTC.

The V gene is TRBV7-2, the J gene TRBJ1-5, with 9 positions matching TRBD1. Per the germline V gene, CDR1 is SGHTA and CDR2 is FQGNSA. Unmatched junction bases numbered 9, after V lost 2 bases and J lost 4 bases. The CDR3 extends over 17 amino acids. The CDR3 nucleotides read TGTGCCAGCAGCTTAATTGCTTCGGGGACAGGGAATCAGCCCCAGCATTTT. Translating it yields CASSLIASGTGNQPQHF.

The chain is built from TRBV18 and TRBJ1-5; no reliable D call. The germline V gene encodes CDR1 KGHSH and CDR2 LQKENI. V was cut by 3 bases and J by 3 bases, with 12 bases left in between. There are 15 residues in the CDR3. The CDR3 DNA follows: TGTGCCAGCTCACCGCGTAGGGATTACAATCAGCCCCAGCATTTT. Its translation: CASSPRRDYNQPQHF.

The chain has TRBV11-2 and TRBJ1-3; a weak D match, TRBD1 (5 bases). The CDR3 has 16 amino acids. Looked up from germline, CDR1 is SGHAT and CDR2 is FQNNGV. The ends were cut back, 4 bases at V and 0 bases at J, with 13 bases in the middle. This CDR3 reads CASSSTRTLSGNTIYF. The CDR3 DNA is TGTGCCAGCAGCTCGACTCGGACACTCTCTGGAAACACCATATATTTT.

The chain employs TRBV11-2 and TRBJ2-1; 7 bases map to TRBD1. CDR3 length equals 15 residues. V shed 4 bases, J shed 1 base, and the junction held 4 bases outside the gene matches. Germline V gene lookup returns CDR1 SGHAT and CDR2 FQNNGV. CDR3 loop: CASSWGQLSYNEQFF. In nucleotides, the CDR3 is TGTGCCAGCAGCTGGGGACAGCTATCCTACAATGAGCAGTTCTTC.

CDR3: CSVERDGTLEQYF. In DNA, the CDR3 is TGCAGCGTTGAGAGGGACGGTACCCTCGAGCAGTACTTC. The chain combines TRBV29-1 with TRBJ2-7; D might be TRBD1 or TRBD2, each matching 5 bases. V shed 3 bases and J shed 6 bases, with 15 bases lying between them. The CDR3 totals 13 residues. Looked up from germline, CDR1 is SQVTM and CDR2 is ANQGSEA.

V and J are TRBV7-2 and TRBJ2-1; D call uncertain. Germline CDR1 reads SGHTA; CDR2 reads FQGNSA. V was shortened by 1 base and J by 8 bases, with 12 bases between the two germline ends. This CDR3 is built from 14 residues. CDR3 in amino acids: CASSLVAAWDEQFF. The CDR3 DNA follows: TGTGCCAGCAGCTTAGTGGCAGCGTGGGATGAGCAGTTCTTC.

This clone has just one count. The gene calls are TRBV5-1 and TRBJ1-1, with D unclear. Germline CDR1 and CDR2: SGHRS and YFSETQ. The CDR3 is 16 residues long. V lost 2 bases and J lost 1, with 15 bases in between. Written as DNA, the CDR3 is TGCGCCAGCAGCTTAAATGCAAAGATCCCGAACACTGAAGCTTTCTTT. This codes for CASSLNAKIPNTEAFF. Variable domain in full (rest from reference TRBV5-1 and TRBJ1-1): KAGVTQTPRYLIKTRGQQVTLSCSPISGHRSVSWYQQTPGQGLQFLFEYFSETQRNKGNFPGRFSGRQFSNSRSEMNVSTLELGDSALYLCASSLNAKIPNTEAFFGQGTRLTVV.

V and J are TRBV7-3 and TRBJ2-1; 11 bases line up with TRBD2. V gave up 3 bases and J gave up 11 bases; unmatched junction bases: 3. The CDR3 covers 13 residues. Germline loops: CDR1 SGHTA, CDR2 FQGTGA. The CDR3 DNA reads TGTGCCAGCAGCTTTACTAGCGGGGGCCAGCAGTTCTTC. It is translated as CASSFTSGGQQFF.

The chain couples TRBV4-2 to TRBJ2-3, with 7 bases aligning to TRBD1. The CDR3 spans 17 residues. Per the germline V gene, CDR1 is LGHNA and CDR2 is YNFKEQ. V lost 4 bases, J lost 4 bases, and 14 bases stayed unmatched. The CDR3 DNA reads TGTGCCAGCAGCCGAAAAGCCGGGACAGAAGGTGCAGATACGCAGTATTTT. Translated, it gives CASSRKAGTEGADTQYF.

The rearrangement uses TRBV5-6 and TRBJ1-2; D possibly corresponds to TRBD1 (5 bases). The CDR3 runs to 14 residues. CDR1 is SGHDT, CDR2 YYEEEE, per germline. Trimming pared 6 bases from V and 0 bases from J, leaving 12 bases between. The CDR3 DNA reads TGTGCCAGCACCATGACAGCCGCTAACTATGGCTACACCTTC. Encoded protein: CASTMTAANYGYTF. The full variable domain, in which reference TRBV5-6 and TRBJ1-2 provide the parts outside the CDR3, is DAGVTQSPTHLIKTRGQQVTLRCSPKSGHDTVSWYQQALGQGPQFIFQYYEEEERQRGNFPDRFSGHQFPNYSSELNVNALLLGDSALYLCASTMTAANYGYTFGSGTRLTVV.

The genes are TRBV6-4 and TRBJ2-2, with TRBD1 identical over 8 bases. Looked up from germline, CDR1 is MRHNA and CDR2 is SNTAGT. Unmatched junction bases numbered 8, after V lost 6 bases and J lost 2 bases. CDR3 length: 16 residues. CDR3 region: CASRGQGASNTGELFF. The CDR3 region has the DNA TGTGCCAGCAGGGGCCAGGGGGCCTCTAACACCGGGGAGCTGTTTTTT.

The chain combines TRBV11-2 with TRBJ2-5, with TRBD2 as a possible D gene (5 bases). The CDR3 contains 16 residues. V lost 5 bases and J 1 base, leaving 17 bases between the germline ends. Germline V CDR1 and CDR2: SGHAT, FQNNGV. In nucleotides, the CDR3 is TGTGCCAGCAGCACCCGACGGGCCGGGGTCCAAGAGACCCAGTACTTC. This encodes CASSTRRAGVQETQYF.

This clone appeared a single time. This chain joins TRBV4-2 and TRBJ2-7, with D perhaps matching TRBD2 (5 bases). Per the germline V gene, CDR1 is LGHNA and CDR2 is YNFKEQ. This CDR3 is built from 16 residues. The ends were cut back, 5 bases at V and 0 bases at J, with 17 bases in the middle. Written as DNA, the CDR3 is TGTGCCAGCAGCGACGGGGTAGCCCGGAGCTCCTACGAGCAGTACTTC. It translates to CASSDGVARSSYEQYF.

The V and J genes are TRBV7-2 and TRBJ2-1; TRBD2 matches 13 bases. This CDR3 has 15 residues. Germline V gene data show CDR1 as SGHTA and CDR2 as FQGNSA. V shed 4 bases and J 4 bases; nucleotides not matched to a gene: 1. CDR3 coding DNA: TGTGCCAGCAGCTCACTAGCGGGGGGGTACAATGAGCAGTTCTTC. It codes for CASSSLAGGYNEQFF.

This chain connects TRBV7-6 to TRBJ1-2, with 11 bases lining up with TRBD1. J was trimmed by 8 bases and V by 5 bases; bases with no gene match: 13. CDR1 and CDR2 from the germline V gene are SGHVS and FNYEAQ. The CDR3 totals 16 residues. CDR3 amino acids: CASSTHQAGTGGGYTF. CDR3 nucleotide sequence: TGTGCCAGCAGCACCCACCAAGCTGGGACAGGGGGAGGCTACACCTTC.

This rearrangement joins TRBV19 to TRBJ2-6; 11 nucleotides match TRBD1. This CDR3 region has 17 residues. CDR1 and CDR2 (germline): LNHDA, SQIVND (reference sequence). With 7 bases clipped from V and 2 bases from J, the junction kept 7 bases outside the gene matches. This chain's CDR3 is CASNLPGQGAGANVLTF. For the CDR3, the DNA is TGTGCCAGTAACCTTCCGGGACAGGGGGCTGGGGCCAACGTCCTGACTTTC.

The V and J genes are TRBV2 and TRBJ2-3; TRBD1 agrees at 8 bases. Germline V gives CDR1 SNHLY, CDR2 FYNNEI. V was pared by 7 bases and J by 4 bases, with 7 bases of the junction left unmatched. The CDR3 has 14 amino acids. This chain's CDR3 is CASTPRDRSDTQYF. In DNA form, the CDR3 reads TGTGCCAGCACTCCAAGGGACAGGTCAGATACGCAGTATTTT.

This chain joins TRBV28 and TRBJ1-2; D uncertain. Trimming shortened V by 3 bases and J by 2 bases, and 7 bases separated the two germline ends. Germline assignment: CDR1 MDHEN and CDR2 SYDVKM. This CDR3 is 13 amino acids long. The CDR3: CASSLMRNYGYTF. CDR3 coding DNA: TGTGCCAGCAGTTTGATGCGGAACTATGGCTACACCTTC.

The chain uses TRBV12-5 and TRBJ1-4; the D gene is possibly TRBD1 (5 bases). Trimming shortened V by 5 bases and J by 1 base, and 11 bases separated the two germline ends. This CDR3 contains 15 residues. Germline V gene sequence: CDR1 LGHNT, CDR2 FRNRAP. CDR3 sequence reads: CASGDPDKTNEKLFF. The CDR3 coding sequence is TGTGCTAGTGGTGACCCGGACAAAACTAATGAAAAACTGTTTTTT.

The V gene is TRBV1, the J gene TRBJ2-5; the D segment call TRBD1 is taken from the table without a DNA check. TRBV1 counts as a pseudogene. CDR3 length: 17 amino acids. The CDR3 is CTSSPSTTLPFQETQYF. The CDR3 bases are TGCACCAGCAGCCCGTCCACGACATTACCCTTCCAAGAGACCCAGTACTTC.

This chain links TRBV5-5 with TRBJ2-7, with D possibly being TRBD1 (5 bases). The germline gives CDR1 SGHKS, CDR2 YYEKEE (reference sequence). This CDR3 is built from 15 residues. Trimming cost V 1 base and J 1 base, with 12 bases left between them. The CDR3 region is CASSLTTGFSYEQYF. Written as DNA, the CDR3 is TGTGCCAGCAGCTTGACAACAGGTTTTTCCTACGAGCAGTACTTC.

V and J are TRBV7-3 and TRBJ2-3, with TRBD2 matching over 11 bases. The CDR3 contains 17 residues. Germline CDR1 reads SGHTA; CDR2 reads FQGTGA. Unmatched junction bases numbered 11, after V lost 5 bases and J lost 4 bases. CDR3: CASSPRGSGGAADTQYF. The DNA of the CDR3 is TGTGCCAGCAGCCCTCGGGGTAGCGGGGGGGCGGCAGATACGCAGTATTTT. Filled out from reference TRBV7-3 and TRBJ2-3, the complete variable domain reads GAGVSQTPSNKVTEKGKYVELRCDPISGHTALYWYRQSLGQGPEFLIYFQGTGAADDSGLPNDRFFAVRPEGSVSTLKIQRTERGDSAVYLCASSPRGSGGAADTQYFGPGTRLTVL.